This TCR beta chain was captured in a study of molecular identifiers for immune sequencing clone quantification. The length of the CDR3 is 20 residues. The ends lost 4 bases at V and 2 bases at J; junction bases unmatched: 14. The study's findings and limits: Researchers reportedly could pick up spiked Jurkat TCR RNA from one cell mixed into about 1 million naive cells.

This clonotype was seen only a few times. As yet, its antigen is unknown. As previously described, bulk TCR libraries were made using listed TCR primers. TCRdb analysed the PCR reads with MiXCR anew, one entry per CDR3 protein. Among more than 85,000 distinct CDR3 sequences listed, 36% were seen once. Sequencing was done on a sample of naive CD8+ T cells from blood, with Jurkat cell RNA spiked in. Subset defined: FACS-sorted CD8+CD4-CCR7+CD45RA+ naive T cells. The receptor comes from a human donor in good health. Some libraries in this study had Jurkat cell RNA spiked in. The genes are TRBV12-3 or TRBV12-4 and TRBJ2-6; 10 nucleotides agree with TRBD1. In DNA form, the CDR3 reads TGTGCCAGCAGTTCGACCTCCCGGGACAGGGGAGAAACTGGGGCCAACGTCCTGACTTTC. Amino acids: CASSSTSRDRGETGANVLTF.